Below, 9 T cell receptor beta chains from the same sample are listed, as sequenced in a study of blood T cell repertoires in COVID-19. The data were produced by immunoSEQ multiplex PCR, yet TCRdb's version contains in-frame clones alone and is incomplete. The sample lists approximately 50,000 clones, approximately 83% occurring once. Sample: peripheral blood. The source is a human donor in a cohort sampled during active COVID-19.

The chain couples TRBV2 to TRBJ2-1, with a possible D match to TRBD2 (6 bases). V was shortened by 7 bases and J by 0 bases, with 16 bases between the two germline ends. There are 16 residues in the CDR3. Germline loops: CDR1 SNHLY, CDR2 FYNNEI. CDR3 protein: CASTSTSLSSYNEQFF. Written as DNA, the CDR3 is TGTGCCAGCACCTCGACTAGTTTGAGCTCCTACAATGAGCAGTTCTTC.

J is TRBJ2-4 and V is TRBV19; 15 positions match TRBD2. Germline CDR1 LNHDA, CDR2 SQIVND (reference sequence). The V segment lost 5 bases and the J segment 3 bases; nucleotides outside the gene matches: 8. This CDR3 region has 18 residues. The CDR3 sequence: CASSWTSGRARGKNIQYF. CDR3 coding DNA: TGTGCCAGTAGTTGGACTAGCGGGAGGGCCAGGGGCAAAAACATTCAGTACTTC.

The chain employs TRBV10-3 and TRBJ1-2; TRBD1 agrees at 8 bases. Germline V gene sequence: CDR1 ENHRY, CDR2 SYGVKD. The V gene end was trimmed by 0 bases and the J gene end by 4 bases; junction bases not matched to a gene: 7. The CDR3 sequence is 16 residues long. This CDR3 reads CAISESAGGLPYGYTF. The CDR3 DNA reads TGTGCCATCAGTGAGTCTGCAGGGGGCCTCCCCTATGGCTACACCTTC.

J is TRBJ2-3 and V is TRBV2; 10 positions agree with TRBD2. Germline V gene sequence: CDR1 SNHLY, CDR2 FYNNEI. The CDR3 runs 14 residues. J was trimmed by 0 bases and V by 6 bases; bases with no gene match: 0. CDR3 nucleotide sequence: TGTGCCAGCAGGACTAGCGGGAGCACAGATACGCAGTATTTT. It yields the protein CASRTSGSTDTQYF.

Here the CDR3 DNA reads TGTGCCAGCCAGGCTAGCGGGAGGAGGACCGGGGAGCTGTTTTTT. Translation: CASQASGRRTGELFF. The chain employs TRBV11-3 and TRBJ2-2; 11 nucleotides agree with TRBD2. The CDR3 is 15 amino acids. After removal of 8 bases from V and 5 bases from J, the junction contained 7 bases not matched to a gene. Germline V lookup: CDR1 SGHNT, CDR2 YENEEA. Filled out from reference TRBV11-3 and TRBJ2-2, the complete variable domain reads EAGVVQSPRYKIIEKKQPVAFWCNPISGHNTLYWYLQNLGQGPELLIRYENEEAVDDSQLPKDRFSAERLKGVDSTLKIQPAELGDSAVYLCASQASGRRTGELFFGEGSRLTVL.

CDR3 sequence reads: CASSNRGKSYEQYF. In DNA form, the CDR3 reads TGTGCCAGCAGTAACAGGGGGAAATCCTACGAGCAGTACTTC. The chain links TRBV2 to TRBJ2-7; 8 bases line up with TRBD1. This CDR3 has 14 amino acids. Germline lookup yields CDR1 SNHLY and CDR2 FYNNEI. The trim removed 5 bases at V and 1 base at J, leaving 4 bases unmatched.

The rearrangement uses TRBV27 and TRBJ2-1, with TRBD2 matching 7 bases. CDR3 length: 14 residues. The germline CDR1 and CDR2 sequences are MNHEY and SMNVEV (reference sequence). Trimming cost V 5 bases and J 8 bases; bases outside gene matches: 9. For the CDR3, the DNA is TGTGCCAGCAGTGGGGACTATCGAGGGTATGAGCAGTTCTTC. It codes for CASSGDYRGYEQFF.

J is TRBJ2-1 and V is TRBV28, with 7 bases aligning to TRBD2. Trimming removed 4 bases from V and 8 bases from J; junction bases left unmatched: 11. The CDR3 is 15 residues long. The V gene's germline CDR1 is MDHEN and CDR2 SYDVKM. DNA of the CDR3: TGTGCCAGCAGTTCCGTGCTAGCGGCCGTCGATGAGCAGTTCTTC. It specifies CASSSVLAAVDEQFF. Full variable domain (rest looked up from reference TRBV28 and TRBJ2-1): DVKVTQSSRYLVKRTGEKVFLECVQDMDHENMFWYRQDPGLGLRLIYFSYDVKMKEKGDIPEGYSVSREKKERFSLILESASTNQTSMYLCASSSVLAAVDEQFFGPGTRLTVL.

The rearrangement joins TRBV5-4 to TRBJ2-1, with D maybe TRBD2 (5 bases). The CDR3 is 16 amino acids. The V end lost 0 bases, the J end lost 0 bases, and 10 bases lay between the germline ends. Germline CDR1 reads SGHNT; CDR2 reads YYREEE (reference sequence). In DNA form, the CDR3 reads TGTGCCAGCAGCTTGGGAGGGCTCGGCTCCTACAATGAGCAGTTCTTC. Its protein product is CASSLGGLGSYNEQFF. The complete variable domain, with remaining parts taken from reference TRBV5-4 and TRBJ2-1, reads ETGVTQSPTHLIKTRGQQVTLRCSSQSGHNTVSWYQQALGQGPQFIFQYYREEENGRGNFPPRFSGLQFPNYSSELNVNALELDDSALYLCASSLGGLGSYNEQFFGPGTRLTVL.